A selection of T cell receptor beta chains follows, all from one sample in a study of glioma-infiltrating T cells after dendritic cell vaccination. The table came from immunoSEQ multiplex PCR; TCRdb's copy has only in-frame clones and leaves some out. Among roughly 60,000 clones listed, over 65% were seen once. The sequencing used blood, collected after dendritic cell vaccination. These TCRs come from a human donor with glioblastoma. CDR3s include the opening cysteine and the closing phenylalanine or tryptophan. The D gene is left open where the match is weak. A row's size may be missing; if present it is once, few, many or a size class.

V gene,J gene,D gene,clone size,CDR3 protein,CDR3 DNA
TRBV9,TRBJ2-5,TRBD2,-,CASSLSGNYQETQYF,TGTGCCAGCAGCCTTAGCGGGAACTACCAAGAGACCCAGTACTTC
TRBV7-2,TRBJ2-7,TRBD1,-,CASTSGQGSYEQYF,TGTGCCAGCACGTCGGGACAGGGCTCCTACGAGCAGTACTTC
TRBV5-1,TRBJ2-3,TRBD2,-,CATARGVYTDTQYF,TGCGCCACAGCGCGGGGGGTGTACACAGATACGCAGTATTTT
TRBV30,TRBJ1-2,-,-,CAWVDSYTNYGYTF,TGTGCCTGGGTAGACAGCTACACTAACTATGGCTACACCTTC
TRBV11-1,TRBJ2-7,TRBD1,few,CASSPRTGNYEQYF,TGTGCCAGCAGCCCACGGACAGGGAACTACGAGCAGTACTTC
TRBV15,TRBJ2-5,TRBD1,-,CATSYRDSQETQYF,TGTGCCACCAGCTACCGGGACAGCCAAGAGACCCAGTACTTC
TRBV4-3,TRBJ2-3,-,-,CASSQEGQGTDTQYF,TGCGCCAGCAGCCAAGAAGGTCAGGGCACAGATACGCAGTATTTT
TRBV4-1,TRBJ1-1,-,few,CASSQGASEAFF,TGCGCCAGCAGCCAAGGAGCGAGTGAAGCTTTCTTT
TRBV4-1,TRBJ1-1,TRBD1,-,CASSQPLHRGKAEAFF,TGCGCCAGCAGCCAACCTTTACACAGGGGTAAAGCTGAAGCTTTCTTT
TRBV9,TRBJ1-3,-,-,CASSVGSGPSGNTIYF,TGTGCCAGCAGCGTAGGAAGCGGTCCCTCTGGAAACACCATATATTTT
TRBV20-1,TRBJ1-2,-,-,CSADSNYGYTF,TGCAGTGCGGACTCGAACTATGGCTACACCTTC